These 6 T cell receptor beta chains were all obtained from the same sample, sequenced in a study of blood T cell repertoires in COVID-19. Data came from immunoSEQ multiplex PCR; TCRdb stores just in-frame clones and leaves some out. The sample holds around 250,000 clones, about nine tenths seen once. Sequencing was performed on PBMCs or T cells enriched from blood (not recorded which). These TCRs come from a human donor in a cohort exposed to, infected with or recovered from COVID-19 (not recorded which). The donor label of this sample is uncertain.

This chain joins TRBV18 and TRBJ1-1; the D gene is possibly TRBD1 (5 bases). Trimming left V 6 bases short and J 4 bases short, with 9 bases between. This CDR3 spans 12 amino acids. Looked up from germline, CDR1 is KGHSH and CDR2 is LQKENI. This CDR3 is CASSRVGTEAFF. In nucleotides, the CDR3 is TGTGCCAGCTCCAGGGTTGGCACTGAAGCTTTCTTT.

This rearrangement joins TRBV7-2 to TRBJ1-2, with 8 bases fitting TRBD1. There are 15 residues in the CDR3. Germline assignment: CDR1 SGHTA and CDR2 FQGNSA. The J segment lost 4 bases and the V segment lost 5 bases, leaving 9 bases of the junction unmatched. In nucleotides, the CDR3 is TGTGCCAGCAGCCCCCATACAGGGGGGGCCTATGGCTACACCTTC. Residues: CASSPHTGGAYGYTF.

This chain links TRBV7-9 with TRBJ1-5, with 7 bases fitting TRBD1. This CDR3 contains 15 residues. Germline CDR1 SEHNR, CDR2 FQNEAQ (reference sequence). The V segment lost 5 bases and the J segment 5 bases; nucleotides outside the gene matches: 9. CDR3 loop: CASSPTQGQHQPQHF. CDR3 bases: TGTGCCAGCAGCCCAACACAGGGGCAACATCAGCCCCAGCATTTT.

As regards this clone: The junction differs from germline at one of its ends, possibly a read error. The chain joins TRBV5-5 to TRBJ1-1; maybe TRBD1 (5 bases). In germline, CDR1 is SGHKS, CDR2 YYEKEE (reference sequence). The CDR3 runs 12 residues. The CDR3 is CASSLDRGAAQF. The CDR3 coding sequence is TGTGCCAGCAGCTTGGATAGGGGTGCTGCCCAATTT.

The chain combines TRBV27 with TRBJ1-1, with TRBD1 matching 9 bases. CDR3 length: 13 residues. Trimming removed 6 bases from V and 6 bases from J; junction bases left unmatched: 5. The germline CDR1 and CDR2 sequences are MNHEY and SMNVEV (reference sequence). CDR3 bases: TGTGCCAGCAGCCTACAGGGGGCCGCTGAAGCTTTCTTT. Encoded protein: CASSLQGAAEAFF.

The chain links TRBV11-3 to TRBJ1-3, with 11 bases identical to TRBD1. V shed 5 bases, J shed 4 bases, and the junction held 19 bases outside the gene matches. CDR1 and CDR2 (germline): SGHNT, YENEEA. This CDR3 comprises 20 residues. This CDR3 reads CASSIRGQGVHLPKGNTIYF. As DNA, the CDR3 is TGTGCCAGCAGCATACGGGGACAGGGGGTCCACCTTCCGAAGGGAAACACCATATATTTT.